What follows are 12 T cell receptor beta chains derived from one specimen sequenced in a study of cytotoxic CD8 clonotypes in ibrutinib-treated CLL (dated by TCRdb to the early 2020s). The receptor library was made with the immunoSEQ multiplex PCR assay. Here the immuneACCESS table is served through TCRdb, limited to in-frame sequences with V and J called. Missing clones are a known gap in these copies; in checked studies unresolved V genes cover under half, and the rest lacks a known reason. Present in this sample are about 140,000 clones, 80% of which were seen just once. Of the sample, approximately 7.6% falls within the top ten clones. This specimen was PBMCs, taken after 36 months of ibrutinib treatment. All receptors derive from a human donor with chronic lymphocytic leukemia.

J is TRBJ2-1 and V is TRBV4-2; D gene unclear. The V gene lost 1 base and the J gene lost 0 bases, with 7 bases spanning the gap. Germline lookup yields CDR1 LGHNA and CDR2 YNFKEQ. There are 15 residues in the CDR3. CDR3 in DNA: TGTGCCAGCAGCCAAGCTTGGTCCTCCTACAATGAGCAGTTCTTC. Amino acids: CASSQAWSSYNEQFF.

CDR3 in DNA: TGTGCCAGCAGCTGGGGGACAGGGAAGTGGGAGACCCAGTACTTC. Protein product: CASSWGTGKWETQYF. The gene calls are TRBV7-6 and TRBJ2-5, with TRBD1 identical over 9 bases. The CDR3 has 15 amino acids. Trimming at V came to 4 bases and at J to 5 bases, leaving 8 bases not matched to a gene. Germline V gene sequence: CDR1 SGHVS, CDR2 FNYEAQ.

V gene TRBV29-1 combines with J gene TRBJ2-7, with 9 bases that match TRBD1. Germline-derived CDR1 and CDR2 are SQVTM and ANQGSEA. Trimming removed 4 bases from V and 1 base from J; junction bases left unmatched: 8. The CDR3 has 15 residues. CDR3 loop: CSVAGGQGHSYEQYF. CDR3 DNA: TGCAGCGTTGCCGGTGGACAGGGGCATTCCTACGAGCAGTACTTC.

The chain combines TRBV7-9 with TRBJ1-2; weak D call: TRBD1 (6 bases). V was shortened by 5 bases and J by 4 bases, with 11 bases between the two germline ends. There are 13 residues in the CDR3. The germline gives CDR1 SEHNR, CDR2 FQNEAQ (reference sequence). CDR3 coding DNA: TGTGCCAGCAGCGCGGACAGACTCTATGGCTACACCTTC. This gives the protein CASSADRLYGYTF. Combining the CDR3 with reference TRBV7-9 and TRBJ1-2 gives the whole variable domain DTGVSQNPRHKITKRGQNVTFRCDPISEHNRLYWYRQTLGQGPEFLTYFQNEAQLEKSRLLSDRFSAERPKGSFSTLEIQRTEQGDSAMYLCASSADRLYGYTFGSGTRLTVV.

This clone was seen a few times. The chain has TRBV18 and TRBJ1-2, with a weak D call TRBD1 (5 bases). The CDR3 is 14 amino acids. The ends were cut back, 4 bases at V and 6 bases at J, with 15 bases in the middle. CDR1 KGHSH and CDR2 LQKENI come from the germline V gene. CDR3 region: CASSLDSGMDGYTF. The CDR3, as DNA: TGTGCCAGCTCACTGGATTCAGGGATGGATGGCTACACCTTC. The full variable domain, rest sourced from reference TRBV18 and TRBJ1-2, is NAGVMQNPRHLVRRRGQEARLRCSPMKGHSHVYWYRQLPEEGLKFMVYLQKENIIDESGMPKERFSAEFPKEGPSILRIQQVVRGDSAAYFCASSLDSGMDGYTFGSGTRLTVV.

This chain uses TRBV5-4 with TRBJ2-5; a possible D gene is TRBD1 (6 bases). V was cut by 2 bases and J by 2 bases, with 10 bases left in between. The CDR3 consists of 14 residues. Germline CDR1 SGHNT, CDR2 YYREEE (reference sequence). The CDR3 region has the DNA TGTGCCAGCAGCTTTGCGGACAGTCAAGAGACCCAGTACTTC. It encodes CASSFADSQETQYF.

The table lists this clone with a count of one. V gene TRBV6-1 combines with J gene TRBJ1-6; possibly TRBD1 for D (6 bases). Germline-derived CDR1 and CDR2 are MNHNS and SASEGT. This CDR3 is 13 amino acids long. With 2 bases removed from V and 8 bases from J, the gap between germline ends came to 7 bases. DNA for the CDR3: TGTGCCAGCAGTGAATACAGGGATTCACCCCTCCACTTT. Protein product: CASSEYRDSPLHF.

This chain links TRBV30 with TRBJ1-1; D remains unclear. V dropped 0 bases and J dropped 2 bases, with 7 bases sitting between them. This CDR3 is built from 13 residues. Per germline, CDR1 GTSNPN and CDR2 SVGIG (reference sequence). The CDR3: CAWSVHGNTEAFF. The CDR3 DNA is TGTGCCTGGAGTGTACACGGTAACACTGAAGCTTTCTTT.

The chain's CDR3 is CSVTRGEETQYF. CDR3 coding DNA: TGCAGCGTGACCAGGGGGGAAGAGACCCAGTACTTC. The chain has TRBV29-1 and TRBJ2-5, with D perhaps TRBD1 (7 bases). Trimming removed 6 bases from V and 3 bases from J, with 11 bases in between. CDR1 and CDR2 (germline): SQVTM, ANQGSEA. This CDR3 region has 12 residues.

The rearrangement links TRBV6-6 to TRBJ2-2; D uncertain. Germline V gene data show CDR1 as MNHNY and CDR2 as SVGAGI (reference sequence). The CDR3 has 12 amino acids. Trimming pared 2 bases from V and 8 bases from J, leaving 6 bases between. The CDR3 sequence: CASSYAPGELFF. The CDR3 nucleotides read TGTGCCAGCAGTTACGCCCCTGGGGAGCTGTTTTTT.

The chain has TRBV5-6 and TRBJ1-5; D is undetermined. V shed 1 base and J shed 0 bases, with 5 bases lying between them. The CDR3 totals 14 residues. Per the germline V gene, CDR1 is SGHDT and CDR2 is YYEEEE. In nucleotides, the CDR3 is TGTGCCAGCAGCTTGTCTCCTAGCAATCAGCCCCAGCATTTT. It is translated as CASSLSPSNQPQHF.

This clone was picked up one time. The chain combines TRBV7-9 with TRBJ1-1, with unresolved D. From germline, CDR1 is SEHNR and CDR2 FQNEAQ (reference sequence). This CDR3 is built from 14 residues. Between the trimmed V and J ends, which lost 0 bases and 6 bases, there was a span of 11 bases. In DNA, the CDR3 is TGTGCCAGCAGCTTAGCCGGCGGAATAGCTGAAGCTTTCTTT. Amino acid sequence: CASSLAGGIAEAFF.